This TCR beta chain was recovered during a study of blood T cell repertoires in COVID-19. Study-wide background: From the United States, Italy and Spain came samples of acute and convalescent COVID-19.

Per the germline V gene, CDR1 is MNHEY and CDR2 is SVGAGI. V was clipped by 7 bases and J by 9 bases; unmatched bases: 10. The CDR3 is 13 residues long. In the authors' workflow: Nucleated cell counts were estimated from reference gene primer amplification. TCRdb's copy holds only in-frame clones and misses some; the assay was immunoSEQ multiplex PCR. That table is the source of V, J and clone size, and D and trimming were worked out from the DNA. Seen here are fewer than 450,000 clones, less than 90% observed once, and the top ten hold under 1.3%. Participants were aged roughly 18 to 100 years from around 24 US areas. Grouping used clinical history reported by participants in a survey and questionnaire.

This sequence joins TRBV6-5 and TRBJ1-1, with TRBD1 identical over 8 bases. This sequence originates from a woman in her twenties or thirties who had recovered from COVID-19. The sequencing input was PBMCs or T cells enriched from blood (not recorded which). CDR3: CASTFIGTGKAFF. Written as DNA, the CDR3 is TGTGCCAGCACATTTATCGGGACAGGTAAAGCTTTCTTT.